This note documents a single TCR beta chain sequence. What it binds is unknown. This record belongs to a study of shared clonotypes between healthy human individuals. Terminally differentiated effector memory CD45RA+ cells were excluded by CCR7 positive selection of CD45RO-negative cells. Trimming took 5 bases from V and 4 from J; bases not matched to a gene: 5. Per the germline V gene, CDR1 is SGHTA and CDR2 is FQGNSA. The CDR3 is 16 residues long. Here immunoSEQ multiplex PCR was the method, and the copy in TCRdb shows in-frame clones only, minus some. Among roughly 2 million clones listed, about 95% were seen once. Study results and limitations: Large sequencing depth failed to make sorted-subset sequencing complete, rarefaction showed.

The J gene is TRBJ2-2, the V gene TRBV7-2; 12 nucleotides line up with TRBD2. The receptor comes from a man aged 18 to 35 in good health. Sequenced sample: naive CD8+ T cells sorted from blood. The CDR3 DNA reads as TGTGCCAGCAGCCCAGGACTAGCGGGAACCACCGGGGAGCTGTTTTTT. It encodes CASSPGLAGTTGELFF.